A selection of T cell receptor beta chains follows, all from one sample in a study of T cells after yellow fever vaccination. TCRdb recomputed calls from the 5' RACE reads with MiXCR, one row per CDR3 protein. The sample includes around 300,000 distinct CDR3 sequences, approximately 12% of them seen just once. The sequencing used CD4+ T cells sorted from PBMCs, collected 45 days after the yellow fever booster vaccination. These receptors were obtained from a man aged 25 to 40 who received the YFV17D yellow fever vaccine. The CDR3 runs from the conserved cysteine through the conserved F or W. Each record gives: CDR3 protein, CDR3 DNA, V gene, clone size, J gene, D gene. D genes are given only for firm matches. Expanded clones are given a class, and other clones once, few, many or no size at all.

CASSPGTVFTDTQYF | TGTGCCAGCAGCCCGGGGACAGTATTCACAGATACGCAGTATTTT | TRBV7-2 | few | TRBJ2-3 | TRBD1
CSARASFGYTF | TGCAGTGCCAGAGCCAGTTTTGGCTACACCTTC | TRBV20-1 | - | TRBJ1-2 | -
CASSLNTRSEQFF | TGTGCCAGCAGCCTAAATACTCGGAGTGAGCAGTTCTTC | TRBV3-1 | - | TRBJ2-1 | -
CASSSGQPPNTQYF | TGTGCCAGCAGCTCGGGACAGCCTCCTAATACGCAGTATTTT | TRBV12-3/TRBV12-4 | once | TRBJ2-3 | TRBD1
CASSPTGTQSIYGYTF | TGCGCCAGCAGCCCCACCGGGACACAAAGCATCTATGGCTACACCTTC | TRBV5-1 | few | TRBJ1-2 | -
CASSYTRWIRSYNEQFF | TGTGCCAGCAGTTACACGCGTTGGATACGCTCCTACAATGAGCAGTTCTTC | TRBV6-5 | few | TRBJ2-1 | -
CSVKTGPPGELFF | TGCAGCGTTAAGACAGGGCCCCCCGGGGAGCTGTTTTTT | TRBV29-1 | - | TRBJ2-2 | TRBD1
CASSVGMPGWGTGELFF | TGTGCCAGCAGCGTCGGAATGCCCGGGTGGGGCACCGGGGAGCTGTTTTTT | TRBV9 | few | TRBJ2-2 | -
CASSYGRASYNEQFF | TGTGCCAGCAGTTACGGGAGGGCCTCCTACAATGAGCAGTTCTTC | TRBV7-9 | - | TRBJ2-1 | TRBD2
CASSPAPPGGNEQFF | TGTGCCAGCAGTCCCGCCCCCCCTGGGGGCAATGAGCAGTTCTTC | TRBV12-3/TRBV12-4 | many | TRBJ2-1 | -
CASSNSGQGREQYF | TGCGCCAGCAGCAACTCGGGACAGGGAAGGGAGCAGTACTTC | TRBV5-1 | few | TRBJ2-7 | TRBD1
CASRREGTSYEQYF | TGTGCCAGCAGACGGGAGGGCACTTCCTACGAGCAGTACTTC | TRBV2 | - | TRBJ2-7 | TRBD2
CASSEGSSYEQYF | TGTGCCAGCAGCGAGGGAAGCTCCTACGAGCAGTACTTC | TRBV9 | few | TRBJ2-7 | -
CATSDPGVGQGINIQYF | TGTGCCACCAGTGATCCCGGAGTCGGGCAGGGTATTAACATTCAGTACTTC | TRBV24-1 | many | TRBJ2-4 | -
CSGGQGGGEKLFF | TGCAGCGGTGGACAGGGCGGTGGTGAAAAACTGTTTTTT | TRBV29-1 | - | TRBJ1-4 | TRBD1
CASSDPGPQFF | TGTGCCAGCAGCGACCCGGGACCGCAGTTCTTC | TRBV7-9 | - | TRBJ2-1 | -
CASSVGASGMVTQYF | TGTGCCAGCAGCGTAGGGGCTAGCGGGATGGTGACCCAGTACTTC | TRBV7-2 | few | TRBJ2-5 | TRBD2
CASSTGQRNTIYF | TGTGCCAGCTCGACGGGACAGAGAAACACCATATATTTT | TRBV18 | - | TRBJ1-3 | TRBD1
CASSLEGGIPTYEQYF | TGTGCCAGCAGCTTAGAGGGAGGGATACCTACCTACGAGCAGTACTTC | TRBV7-2 | - | TRBJ2-7 | TRBD2
CASSSLDRTSGEQYF | TGTGCCAGCAGTTCCTTGGACAGGACTTCGGGTGAGCAGTACTTC | TRBV28 | few | TRBJ2-7 | TRBD1
CATSRVRVDTDTQYF | TGTGCCACCAGCAGAGTCCGGGTAGACACAGATACGCAGTATTTT | TRBV15 | - | TRBJ2-3 | -
CASRPPGTGGYGYTF | TGTGCCAGCAGGCCTCCCGGGACAGGGGGATATGGCTACACCTTC | TRBV6-5 | few | TRBJ1-2 | TRBD1
CASSYSAGRSNEQFF | TGTGCCAGCAGTTACTCCGCCGGGAGAAGCAATGAGCAGTTCTTC | TRBV6-5 | - | TRBJ2-1 | -
CASTSPGGNQPQHF | TGTGCCAGCACCTCCCCGGGCGGCAATCAGCCCCAGCATTTT | TRBV6-2/TRBV6-3 | few | TRBJ1-5 | -